This T cell receptor beta chain derives from a study of cytomegalovirus exposure and HLA in healthy donors. It was with 60 Vbeta and 13 Jbeta primers that the PCR ran. Method: immunoSEQ multiplex PCR; TCRdb's copy keeps in-frame clones and lacks some. The data hold 100,000 to 150,000 clones, with roughly 75% observed a single time. The CDR3 is 15 residues long. With 4 bases clipped from V and 2 bases from J, the junction kept 9 bases outside the gene matches. Germline V gene lookup returns CDR1 SGHDT and CDR2 YYEEEE. The V gene is TRBV5-6, the J gene TRBJ2-7; 7 bases align to TRBD1. The sample consisted of PBMCs. The TCR comes from a female donor in good health and CMV-seronegative. CDR3 nucleotide sequence: TGTGCCAGCAGCCTAACCGGGACAGTAACCTACGAGCAGTACTTC. Translating it yields CASSLTGTVTYEQYF.